This passage covers 18 T cell receptor beta chains from one sample sequenced in a study of vaccination and CD4 T cells after COVID-19. These receptors' targets are unknown. Treatment in this sample: roughly 10-day PBMC culture with coronavirus spike peptide pools or control peptides (ViraFEST assay). Those CD4+ T cells from the unexposed donor predate the COVID-19 pandemic (2011-2018). Sequencing of the DNA from cultured CD4+ T cells was carried out with the Oncomine TCR Beta short-read assay. Cultured CD4+ T cells were the source of extracted genomic DNA. TCRdb fed the PCR reads into MiXCR, producing one record per CDR3 protein. This sample carries fewer than 13,000 distinct CDR3 sequences, 30% to 40% of them seen once, and the ten largest clones take about 20%. The sequencing input was CD4+ T cells from blood, cultured in vitro. The receptors originated from a human donor in good health.

In its sample, this clonotype was seen once. The chain links TRBV11-2 to TRBJ2-7; D is uncertain. Germline V gene data show CDR1 as SGHAT and CDR2 as FQNNGV. The CDR3 contains 14 residues. The V gene lost 3 bases and the J gene lost 7 bases, with 16 bases spanning the gap. CDR3 sequence (DNA): TGTGCCAGCAGCTTGATCAACAGTCCTAGGGAGCAGTACTTC. Protein product: CASSLINSPREQYF.

This chain joins TRBV30 and TRBJ2-1; no definite D call. The germline V gene has CDR1 GTSNPN and CDR2 SVGIG (reference sequence). The CDR3 consists of 12 residues. With 1 base removed from V and 8 bases from J, the gap between germline ends came to 9 bases. The CDR3 protein is CAWSEPGYEQFF. As DNA, the CDR3 is TGTGCCTGGAGTGAGCCAGGATATGAGCAGTTCTTC.

This clonotype occurred once. The chain uses TRBV19 and TRBJ2-7, with D perhaps matching TRBD2 (5 bases). This CDR3 has 12 residues. Germline CDR1 reads LNHDA; CDR2 reads SQIVND (reference sequence). Deletions cut 5 bases from V and 4 bases from J, with 9 bases between. For the CDR3, the DNA is TGTGCCAGTAGTCGGGGAGAATACGAGCAGTACTTC. It yields the protein CASSRGEYEQYF.

This rearrangement joins TRBV12-3 or TRBV12-4 to TRBJ1-5, with D unresolved. The CDR3 length is 13 residues. The V gene lost 9 bases and the J gene lost 3 bases, with 12 bases spanning the gap. CDR3 amino acids: CASGWQDNQPQHF. The CDR3 nucleotides are TGTGCCAGTGGGTGGCAGGACAATCAGCCCCAGCATTTT.

The chain employs TRBV6-2 or TRBV6-3 and TRBJ2-3; TRBD2 matches at 9 bases. This CDR3 has 15 amino acids. V shed 4 bases and J 2 bases; nucleotides not matched to a gene: 4. Germline CDR1 and CDR2: MNHEY and SVGEGT. CDR3 in amino acids: CASSSGTSSTDTQYF. The CDR3 nucleotides are TGTGCCAGCAGTTCCGGGACTAGCTCCACAGATACGCAGTATTTT.

CDR3 residues: CASSLATGLAVTDTQYF. Written as DNA, the CDR3 is TGTGCCAGCAGCTTAGCAACGGGACTAGCGGTTACAGATACGCAGTATTTT. The chain uses TRBV7-9 and TRBJ2-3; 11 positions match TRBD2. CDR3 length: 17 amino acids. Trimming removed 0 bases from V and 3 bases from J; junction bases left unmatched: 5. Germline CDR1 SEHNR, CDR2 FQNEAQ (reference sequence).

This clonotype was detected only a few times. V is TRBV18 and J is TRBJ2-3; D unclear. Germline V CDR1 and CDR2: KGHSH, LQKENI. The V gene lost 3 bases and the J gene lost 0 bases, with 10 bases spanning the gap. This CDR3 is 15 amino acids long. The chain's CDR3 is CASSPLTGSTDTQYF. CDR3 coding DNA: TGTGCCAGCTCACCCCTGACTGGTAGCACAGATACGCAGTATTTT.

The CDR3 loop reads CSATSTGELFF. In DNA, the CDR3 is TGCAGCGCAACCTCCACCGGGGAGCTGTTTTTT. J is TRBJ2-2 and V is TRBV29-1; D not resolved. V was cut by 7 bases and J by 4 bases, with 7 bases left in between. The germline V gene encodes CDR1 SQVTM and CDR2 ANQGSEA. This CDR3 contains 11 residues.

The chain uses TRBV2 and TRBJ2-7, with TRBD2 matching over 11 bases. V shed 5 bases and J 3 bases; nucleotides not matched to a gene: 6. Germline CDR1 SNHLY, CDR2 FYNNEI. The CDR3 is made up of 15 amino acids. CDR3 in amino acids: CASSPMTSGIYEQYF. In DNA form, the CDR3 reads TGTGCCAGCAGTCCTATGACTAGCGGGATCTACGAGCAGTACTTC.

This clonotype was observed a few times. The rearrangement links TRBV28 to TRBJ2-6; no definite D call. Germline CDR1 and CDR2: MDHEN and SYDVKM. The CDR3 length is 12 residues. The V and J ends lost 5 bases and 15 bases respectively, with 14 bases between them. CDR3 sequence (DNA): TGTGCCAGCAGTGGTTCCAAACGCGACCTGACTTTC. It codes for CASSGSKRDLTF.

The chain links TRBV2 to TRBJ1-5; 10 positions match TRBD1. Looked up from germline, CDR1 is SNHLY and CDR2 is FYNNEI. After removal of 6 bases from V and 7 bases from J, the junction contained 12 bases not matched to a gene. The CDR3 is made up of 16 amino acids. This chain's CDR3 is CASRWGGQGGYQPQHF. The CDR3 DNA reads as TGTGCCAGCAGGTGGGGAGGACAGGGGGGGTACCAGCCCCAGCATTTT.

Note on this clonotype: The junction differs from germline at one of its ends, possibly a read error. This chain uses TRBV11-1 with TRBJ1-1; the D gene is possibly TRBD1 (6 bases). The CDR3 runs 14 residues. In germline, CDR1 is SGHAT, CDR2 FQDESV (reference sequence). The CDR3 DNA follows: TGTGCCAGCGGCTTACAACAGGGTGGCACTGAAGCTTTCTTT. Its translation is CASGLQQGGTEAFF.

Only a few counts were recorded for this clonotype. The V and J genes are TRBV5-8 and TRBJ1-1; possible D gene TRBD1, 5 bases. Per germline, CDR1 SGHTS and CDR2 YDEGEE. V was shortened by 4 bases and J by 5 bases, with 15 bases between the two germline ends. The CDR3 length is 14 residues. Here the CDR3 reads CASSLGRGRTEAFF. In DNA, the CDR3 is TGTGCCAGCAGCCTGGGACGGGGGAGGACTGAAGCTTTCTTT.

Only a few counts were recorded for this clonotype. The gene calls are TRBV7-2 and TRBJ2-5; D not certain. Germline V CDR1 and CDR2: SGHTA, FQGNSA. V lost 1 base and J 4 bases, leaving 7 bases between the germline ends. This CDR3 region has 13 residues. CDR3 amino acids: CASSLELIETQYF. In nucleotides, the CDR3 is TGTGCCAGCAGCTTAGAACTAATAGAGACCCAGTACTTC.

V usage is TRBV6-5 and J usage is TRBJ1-2; D perhaps matches TRBD1 (5 bases). V was shortened by 3 bases and J by 5 bases, with 16 bases between the two germline ends. Germline V gene lookup returns CDR1 MNHEY and CDR2 SVGAGI. There are 15 residues in the CDR3. The CDR3 sequence is CASSYLSGQGYGYTF. The CDR3 DNA is TGTGCCAGCAGTTATTTATCGGGGCAGGGATATGGCTACACCTTC.

In its sample, this clonotype was seen once. V is TRBV19 and J is TRBJ1-2; 9 bases are a match to TRBD1. Per germline, CDR1 LNHDA and CDR2 SQIVND (reference sequence). This CDR3 region has 13 residues. With 9 bases clipped from V and 6 bases from J, the junction kept 8 bases outside the gene matches. The CDR3 DNA sequence: TGTGCCAGCCTCCGGGGACAGGGTAATGGCTACACCTTC. As protein: CASLRGQGNGYTF.

V usage is TRBV20-1 and J usage is TRBJ1-2; D gene unclear. The germline V gene encodes CDR1 DFQATT and CDR2 SNEGSKA (reference sequence). Between the trimmed V and J ends, which lost 0 bases and 2 bases, there was a span of 10 bases. CDR3 size: 14 residues. The chain's CDR3 is CSARDSGRNYGYTF. DNA for the CDR3: TGCAGTGCTAGAGATAGTGGCAGAAACTATGGCTACACCTTC.

There are a few counts of this clonotype. This chain joins TRBV6-2 or TRBV6-3 and TRBJ2-4; a weak D match, TRBD2 (5 bases). The CDR3 is made up of 15 amino acids. Germline CDR1 and CDR2: MNHEY and SVGEGT. Deletions cut 0 bases from V and 2 bases from J, with 8 bases between. CDR3 protein: CASSYSTGTKNIQYF. CDR3 DNA: TGTGCCAGCAGTTACTCTACCGGGACCAAAAACATTCAGTACTTC.